The clone carrying this T cell receptor (beta chain) showed up many times. TCRdb re-called the RACE reads through MiXCR, storing one row per CDR3 protein. The sample yields 80,000 to 95,000 distinct CDR3 sequences, roughly 9.1% seen once. The data were obtained in a study of human T cells and chemical hapten exposure. The time point here: pre-sensitization, week 0. Treatment: therapeutic diphenylcyclopropenone sensitization with weekly scalp DPC. Sequencing was performed on whole blood, taken in connection with sensitization to the hapten diphenylcyclopropenone (DPC). The TCR sequence derives from a woman between 40 and 50 years old with alopecia areata. Some clones in this sample may be carry-over from other donors' samples.

CDR3 loop: CASSLGRDRVGRRETQYF. The CDR3 DNA sequence: TGTGCCAGCAGTTTAGGACGGGACAGGGTCGGACGCCGAGAGACCCAGTACTTC. This chain uses TRBV12-3 or TRBV12-4 with TRBJ2-5; 9 nucleotides match TRBD1. The V gene end was trimmed by 1 base and the J gene end by 4 bases; junction bases not matched to a gene: 13. The CDR3 is 18 residues long.